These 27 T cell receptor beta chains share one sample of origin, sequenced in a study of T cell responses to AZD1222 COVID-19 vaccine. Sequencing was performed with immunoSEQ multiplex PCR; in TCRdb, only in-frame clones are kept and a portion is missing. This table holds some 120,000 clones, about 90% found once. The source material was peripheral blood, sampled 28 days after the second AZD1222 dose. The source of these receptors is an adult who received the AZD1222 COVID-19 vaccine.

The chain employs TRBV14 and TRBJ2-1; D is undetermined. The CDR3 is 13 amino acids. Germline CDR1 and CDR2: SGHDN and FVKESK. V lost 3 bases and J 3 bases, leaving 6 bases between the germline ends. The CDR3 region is CASSQSFYNEQFF. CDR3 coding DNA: TGTGCCAGCAGCCAGAGTTTCTACAATGAGCAGTTCTTC.

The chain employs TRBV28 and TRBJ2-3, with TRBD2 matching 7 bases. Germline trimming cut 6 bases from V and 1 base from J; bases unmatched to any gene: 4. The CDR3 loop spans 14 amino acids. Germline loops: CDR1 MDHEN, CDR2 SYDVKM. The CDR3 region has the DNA TGTGCCAGCAGCCCAGCGGGACGCACAGATACGCAGTATTTT. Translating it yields CASSPAGRTDTQYF.

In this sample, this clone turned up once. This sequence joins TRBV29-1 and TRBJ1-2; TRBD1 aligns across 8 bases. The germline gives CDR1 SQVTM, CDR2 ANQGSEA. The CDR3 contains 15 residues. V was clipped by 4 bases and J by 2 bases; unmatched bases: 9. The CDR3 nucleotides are TGCAGCGTTGTAGAAACCCAGGGGGCAAACTATGGCTACACCTTC. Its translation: CSVVETQGANYGYTF. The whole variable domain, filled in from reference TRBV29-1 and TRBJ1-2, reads SAVISQKPSRDICQRGTSLTIQCQVDSQVTMMFWYRQQPGQSLTLIATANQGSEATYESGFVIDKFPISRPNLTFSTLTVSNMSPEDSSIYLCSVVETQGANYGYTFGSGTRLTVV.

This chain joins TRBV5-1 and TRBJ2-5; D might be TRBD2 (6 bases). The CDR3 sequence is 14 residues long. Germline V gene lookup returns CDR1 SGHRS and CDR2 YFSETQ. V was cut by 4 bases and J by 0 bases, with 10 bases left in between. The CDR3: CASSLGLNQETQYF. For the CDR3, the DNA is TGCGCCAGCAGCCTGGGACTCAACCAAGAGACCCAGTACTTC.

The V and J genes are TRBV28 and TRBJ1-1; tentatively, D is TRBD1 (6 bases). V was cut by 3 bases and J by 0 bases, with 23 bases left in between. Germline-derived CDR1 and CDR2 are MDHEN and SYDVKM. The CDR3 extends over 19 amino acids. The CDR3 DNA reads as TGTGCCAGCAGTTTTTCTCTGCGGGGGCTACGAGGGGTGAACACTGAAGCTTTCTTT. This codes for CASSFSLRGLRGVNTEAFF.

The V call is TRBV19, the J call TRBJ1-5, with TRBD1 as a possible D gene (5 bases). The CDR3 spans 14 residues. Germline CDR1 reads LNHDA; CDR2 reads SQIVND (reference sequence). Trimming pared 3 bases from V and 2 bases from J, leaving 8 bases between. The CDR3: CASSIGAGNQPQHF. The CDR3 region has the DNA TGTGCCAGTAGTATCGGGGCGGGCAATCAGCCCCAGCATTTT.

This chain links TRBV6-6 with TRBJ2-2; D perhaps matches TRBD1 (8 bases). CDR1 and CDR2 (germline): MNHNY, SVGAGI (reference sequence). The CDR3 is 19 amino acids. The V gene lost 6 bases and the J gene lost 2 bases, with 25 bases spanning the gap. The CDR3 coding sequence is TGTGCCAGCAGCTCCAGGACAGGGAGGGGGGCGTTCAACACCGGGGAGCTGTTTTTT. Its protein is CASSSRTGRGAFNTGELFF.

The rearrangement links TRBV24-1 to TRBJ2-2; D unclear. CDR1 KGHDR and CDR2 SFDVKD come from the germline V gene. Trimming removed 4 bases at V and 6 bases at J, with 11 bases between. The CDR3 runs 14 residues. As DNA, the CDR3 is TGTGCCACCAGTGACCCGAGAGGAGCCGGGGAGCTGTTTTTT. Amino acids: CATSDPRGAGELFF.

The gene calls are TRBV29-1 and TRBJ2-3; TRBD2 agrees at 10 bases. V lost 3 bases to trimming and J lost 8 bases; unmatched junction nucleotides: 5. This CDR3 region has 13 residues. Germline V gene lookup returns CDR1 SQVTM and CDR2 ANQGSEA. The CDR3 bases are TGCAGCGTTGATTGGCTAGCGGGAGTTACGCAGTATTTT. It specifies CSVDWLAGVTQYF.

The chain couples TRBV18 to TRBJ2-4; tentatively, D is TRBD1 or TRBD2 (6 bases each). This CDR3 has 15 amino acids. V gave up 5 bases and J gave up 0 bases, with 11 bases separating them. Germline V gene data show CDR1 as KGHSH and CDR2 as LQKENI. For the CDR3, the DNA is TGTGCCAGCTCAACGGAGGGGGAAGCCAAAAACATTCAGTACTTC. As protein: CASSTEGEAKNIQYF.

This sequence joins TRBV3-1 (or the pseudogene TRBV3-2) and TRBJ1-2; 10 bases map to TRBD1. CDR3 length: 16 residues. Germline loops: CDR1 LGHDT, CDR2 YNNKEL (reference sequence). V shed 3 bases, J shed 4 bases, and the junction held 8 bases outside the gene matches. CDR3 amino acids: CASSHRDRGRGYGYTF. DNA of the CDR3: TGTGCCAGCAGCCACCGGGACAGGGGTCGTGGCTATGGCTACACCTTC.

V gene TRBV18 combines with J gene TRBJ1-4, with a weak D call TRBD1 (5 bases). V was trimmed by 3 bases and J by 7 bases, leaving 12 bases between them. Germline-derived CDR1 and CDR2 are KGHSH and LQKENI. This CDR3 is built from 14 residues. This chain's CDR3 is CASSPGDVGEKLFF. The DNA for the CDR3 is TGTGCCAGCTCACCGGGGGACGTCGGTGAAAAACTGTTTTTT. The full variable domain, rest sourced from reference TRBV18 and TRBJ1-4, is NAGVMQNPRHLVRRRGQEARLRCSPMKGHSHVYWYRQLPEEGLKFMVYLQKENIIDESGMPKERFSAEFPKEGPSILRIQQVVRGDSAAYFCASSPGDVGEKLFFGSGTQLSVL.

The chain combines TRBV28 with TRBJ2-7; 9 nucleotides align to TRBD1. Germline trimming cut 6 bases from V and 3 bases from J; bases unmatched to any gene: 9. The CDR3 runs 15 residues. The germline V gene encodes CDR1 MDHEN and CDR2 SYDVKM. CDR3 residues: CASSPGTGILYEQYF. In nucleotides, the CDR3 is TGTGCCAGCAGCCCAGGGACAGGGATACTCTACGAGCAGTACTTC. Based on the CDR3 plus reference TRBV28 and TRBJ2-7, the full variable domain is DVKVTQSSRYLVKRTGEKVFLECVQDMDHENMFWYRQDPGLGLRLIYFSYDVKMKEKGDIPEGYSVSREKKERFSLILESASTNQTSMYLCASSPGTGILYEQYFGPGTRLTVT.

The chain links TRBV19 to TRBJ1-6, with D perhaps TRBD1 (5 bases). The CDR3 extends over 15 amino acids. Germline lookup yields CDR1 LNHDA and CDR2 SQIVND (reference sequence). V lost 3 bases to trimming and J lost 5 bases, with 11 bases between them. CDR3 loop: CASSIGARNNSPLHF. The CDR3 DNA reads TGTGCCAGTAGTATTGGGGCCAGAAATAATTCACCCCTCCACTTT.

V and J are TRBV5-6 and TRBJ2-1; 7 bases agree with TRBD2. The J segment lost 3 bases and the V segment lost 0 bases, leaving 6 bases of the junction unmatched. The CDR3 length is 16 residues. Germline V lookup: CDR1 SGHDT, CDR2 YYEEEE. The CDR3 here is CASSLAERGVYNEQFF. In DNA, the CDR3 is TGTGCCAGCAGCTTGGCCGAGCGGGGAGTCTACAATGAGCAGTTCTTC.

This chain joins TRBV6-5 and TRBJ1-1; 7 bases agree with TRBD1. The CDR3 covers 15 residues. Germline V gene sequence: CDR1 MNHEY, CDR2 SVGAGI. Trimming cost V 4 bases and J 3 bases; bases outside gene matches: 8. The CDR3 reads CASSLHRGGDTEAFF. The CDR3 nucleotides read TGTGCCAGCAGTTTACACAGGGGTGGGGACACTGAAGCTTTCTTT.

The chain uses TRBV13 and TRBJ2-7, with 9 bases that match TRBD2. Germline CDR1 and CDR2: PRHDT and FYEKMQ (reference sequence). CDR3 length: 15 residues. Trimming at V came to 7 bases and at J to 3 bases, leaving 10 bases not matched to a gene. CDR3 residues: CASNERLAGSYEQYF. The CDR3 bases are TGTGCCAGCAACGAGAGGCTAGCGGGGAGCTACGAGCAGTACTTC.

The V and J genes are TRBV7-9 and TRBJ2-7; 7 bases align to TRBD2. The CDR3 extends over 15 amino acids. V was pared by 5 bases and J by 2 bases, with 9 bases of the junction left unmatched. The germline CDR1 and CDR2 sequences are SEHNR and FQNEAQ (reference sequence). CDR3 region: CASSRPGTNPYEQYF. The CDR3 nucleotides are TGTGCCAGCAGCCGTCCCGGGACTAACCCCTACGAGCAGTACTTC.

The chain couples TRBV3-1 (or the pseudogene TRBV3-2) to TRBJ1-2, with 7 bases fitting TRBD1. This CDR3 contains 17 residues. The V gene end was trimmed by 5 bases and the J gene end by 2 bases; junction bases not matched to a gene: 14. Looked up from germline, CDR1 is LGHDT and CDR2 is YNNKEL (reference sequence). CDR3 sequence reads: CASSFRPLRGLNYGYTF. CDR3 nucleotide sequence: TGTGCCAGCAGCTTTAGGCCGTTAAGGGGGCTCAACTATGGCTACACCTTC.

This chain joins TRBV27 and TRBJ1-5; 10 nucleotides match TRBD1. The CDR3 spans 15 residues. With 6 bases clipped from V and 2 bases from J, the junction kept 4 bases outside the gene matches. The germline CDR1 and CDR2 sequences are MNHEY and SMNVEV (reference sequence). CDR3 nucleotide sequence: TGTGCCAGCAGGGGACAGGGGAATCGCAATCAGCCCCAGCATTTT. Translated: CASRGQGNRNQPQHF.

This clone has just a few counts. The CDR3 DNA reads TGTGCCAGCAGCCAATTCCAAAACTCCGGGAAACTGTTTTTT. Protein sequence: CASSQFQNSGKLFF. This chain connects TRBV3-1 (or the pseudogene TRBV3-2) to TRBJ1-4; no reliable D call. The V gene lost 2 bases and the J gene lost 11 bases, with 15 bases spanning the gap. Looked up from germline, CDR1 is LGHDT and CDR2 is YNNKEL (reference sequence). The CDR3 extends over 14 amino acids.

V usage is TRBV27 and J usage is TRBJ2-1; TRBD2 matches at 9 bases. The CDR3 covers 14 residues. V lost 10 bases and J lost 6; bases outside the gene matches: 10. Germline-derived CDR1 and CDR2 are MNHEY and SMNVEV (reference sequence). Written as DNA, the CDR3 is TGTGCCACCGCCCCGGGACTAGCTATCAATGAGCAGTTCTTC. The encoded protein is CATAPGLAINEQFF.

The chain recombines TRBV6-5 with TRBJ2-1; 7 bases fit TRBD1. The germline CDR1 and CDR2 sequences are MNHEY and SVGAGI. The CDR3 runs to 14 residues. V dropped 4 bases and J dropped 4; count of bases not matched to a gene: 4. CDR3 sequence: CASSWKGQYNEQFF. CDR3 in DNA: TGTGCCAGCAGTTGGAAGGGACAGTACAATGAGCAGTTCTTC.

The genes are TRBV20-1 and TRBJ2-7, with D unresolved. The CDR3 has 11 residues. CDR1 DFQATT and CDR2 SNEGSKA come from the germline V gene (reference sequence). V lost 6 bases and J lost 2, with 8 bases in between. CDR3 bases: TGCAGTGCCAGCCATACCTACGAGCAGTACTTC. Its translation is CSASHTYEQYF.

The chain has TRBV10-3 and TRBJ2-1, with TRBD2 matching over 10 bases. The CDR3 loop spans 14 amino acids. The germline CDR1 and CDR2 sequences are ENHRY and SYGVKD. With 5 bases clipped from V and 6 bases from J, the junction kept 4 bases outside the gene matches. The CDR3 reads CAISWTSGTNEQFF. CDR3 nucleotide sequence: TGTGCCATCAGTTGGACTAGCGGTACCAATGAGCAGTTCTTC.

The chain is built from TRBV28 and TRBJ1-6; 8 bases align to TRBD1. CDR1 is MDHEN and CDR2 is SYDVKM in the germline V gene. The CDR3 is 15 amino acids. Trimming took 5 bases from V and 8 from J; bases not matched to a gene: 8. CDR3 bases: TGTGCCAGCAGTCGAAATACAGGGGGGCATTCACCCCTCCACTTT. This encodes CASSRNTGGHSPLHF.

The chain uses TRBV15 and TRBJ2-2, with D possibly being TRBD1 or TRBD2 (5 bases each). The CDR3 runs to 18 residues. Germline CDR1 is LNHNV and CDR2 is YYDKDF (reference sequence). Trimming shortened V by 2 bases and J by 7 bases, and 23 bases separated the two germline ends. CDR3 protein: CATSRRQPHEGSYGELFF. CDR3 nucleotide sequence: TGTGCCACCAGCAGAAGGCAGCCTCATGAGGGGTCCTACGGGGAGCTGTTTTTT.